This is a list of T cell receptor beta chains from one sample in a study of blood T cell repertoires in COVID-19. Sequencing was performed with immunoSEQ multiplex PCR; in TCRdb, only in-frame clones are kept and a portion is missing. The sample lists about 120,000 clones, around four fifths occurring once. What was sequenced was peripheral blood. The receptor source for this set is a man aged 60 to 75 with acute or convalescent COVID-19. CDR3s include the opening cysteine and the closing phenylalanine or tryptophan. D genes are given only for firm matches. Rows give clone size only sometimes, using once, few, many, or a class for an expanded clone.

TGTGCCAGTAGTATAAGGGACAGGGGGAACACTGAAGCTTTCTTT CASSIRDRGNTEAFF TRBV19 TRBD1 few TRBJ1-1
TGTGCCAGCAGTGAGGGGAGATATCAGCCCCAGCATTTT CASSEGRYQPQHF TRBV2 - - TRBJ1-5
TGTGCCAGCAGCCAAGTAGGCGGCGGGAGAGAAGATACGCAGTATTTT CASSQVGGGREDTQYF TRBV14 TRBD2 few TRBJ2-3
TGCAGCGTCCGAGGGCTCGGGGATAATGGCTACACCTTC CSVRGLGDNGYTF TRBV29-1 - - TRBJ1-2
TGCGCCAGCAGCTTGAGTACTGGGGCAAGCACCGGGGAGCTGTTTTTT CASSLSTGASTGELFF TRBV5-1 - - TRBJ2-2
TGCGCCAGCAGCCCGTTTACAGACCTAGCCAAAAACATTCAGTACTTC CASSPFTDLAKNIQYF TRBV5-1 - - TRBJ2-4
TGTGCCAGCAGCTTAACGCGGAACTCCTACAATGAGCAGTTCTTC CASSLTRNSYNEQFF TRBV11-2 - once TRBJ2-1
TGCAGTTACCTGGCTCTAACTAGCGGTCGCACCTACAATGAGCAGTTCTTC CSYLALTSGRTYNEQFF TRBV29-1 TRBD2 - TRBJ2-1
TGTGCCAGCAGTTCAGCGGGAGCAACCTACAATGAGCAGTTCTTC CASSSAGATYNEQFF TRBV6-6 TRBD2 few TRBJ2-1
TGTGCCAGCAGTGAGACTAGCGGGGGGGTTCTCGAGCAGTACTTC CASSETSGGVLEQYF TRBV2 TRBD2 - TRBJ2-7
TGTGCCAGCAGCCCGGGGACAGGAGAGATGGGCGGCTACACCTTC CASSPGTGEMGGYTF TRBV7-9 TRBD1 - TRBJ1-2
TGTGCCAGCAGCTTGGGGACTGTTGGACAGAACACTGAAGCTTTCTTT CASSLGTVGQNTEAFF TRBV13 - - TRBJ1-1
TGCAGCGTTTCCCCGCAGGGGAACACTGAAGCTTTCTTT CSVSPQGNTEAFF TRBV29-1 - - TRBJ1-1
TGTGCCAGCTCACCCCGGAGGGGACACGAGCAGTACTTC CASSPRRGHEQYF TRBV18 - many TRBJ2-7
TGCGCCAGCAGCTTGGTGGCAGCGAACACCGGGGAGCTGTTTTTT CASSLVAANTGELFF TRBV5-1 - - TRBJ2-2
TGCGCCAGCAGTGATCCGGGGTTGGAGACCCAGTACTTC CASSDPGLETQYF TRBV10-1 - - TRBJ2-5
TGTGCCAGCTCACCAGATGGAGGGACCGGGGAGCTGTTTTTT CASSPDGGTGELFF TRBV18 - - TRBJ2-2
TGTGCCAGCAGCCCTATAAATCGACAGGCGGCTAGGGGCTACACCTTC CASSPINRQAARGYTF TRBV6-2/TRBV6-3 - once TRBJ1-2
TGTGCTAGTGGGGCCCCATCTCAGGGCTCGGTTGACGAGCAGTACTTC CASGAPSQGSVDEQYF TRBV12-5 - - TRBJ2-7
TGTGCCAGCAGCGCCTCGACAGGGGAAGGCACCGGGGAGCTGTTTTTT CASSASTGEGTGELFF TRBV3-1/TRBV3-2 TRBD1 - TRBJ2-2
TGTGCCAGCAGTTACGACAGCGATAATTCACCCCTCCACTTT CASSYDSDNSPLHF TRBV6-2/TRBV6-3 - - TRBJ1-6
TGTGCCAGCAGCTTAGATCAGGCTAACTATGGCTACACCTTC CASSLDQANYGYTF TRBV7-8 - - TRBJ1-2